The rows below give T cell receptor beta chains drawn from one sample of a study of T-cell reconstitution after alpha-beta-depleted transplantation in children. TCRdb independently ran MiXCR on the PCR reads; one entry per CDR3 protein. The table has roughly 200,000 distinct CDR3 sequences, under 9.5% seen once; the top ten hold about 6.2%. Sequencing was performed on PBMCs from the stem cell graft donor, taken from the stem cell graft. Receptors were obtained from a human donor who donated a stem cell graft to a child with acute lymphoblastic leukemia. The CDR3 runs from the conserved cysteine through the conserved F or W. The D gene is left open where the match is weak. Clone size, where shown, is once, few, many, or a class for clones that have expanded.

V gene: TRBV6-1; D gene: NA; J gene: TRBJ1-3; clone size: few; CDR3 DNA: TGTGCCAGCAGGAAAGGGGAGACTGGAAACACCATATATTTT; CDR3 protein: CASRKGETGNTIYF
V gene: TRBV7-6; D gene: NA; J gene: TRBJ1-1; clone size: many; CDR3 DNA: TGTGCCAGCACACGGGACTCTAACACTGAAGCTTTCTTT; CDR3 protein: CASTRDSNTEAFF
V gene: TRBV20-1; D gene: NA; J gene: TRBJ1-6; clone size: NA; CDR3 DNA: TGCAGTGTCACTCGGGCTTCACCCCTCCACTTT; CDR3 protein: CSVTRASPLHF
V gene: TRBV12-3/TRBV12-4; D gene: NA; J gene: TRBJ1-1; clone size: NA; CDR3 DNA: TGTGCCAGCAGTTTAGCGGCTGAAGCTTTCTTT; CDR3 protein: CASSLAAEAFF
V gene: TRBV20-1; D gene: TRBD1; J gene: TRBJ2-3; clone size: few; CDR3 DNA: TGCAGTGCTAGGCAGGGGGTATTCGGAGATACGCAGTATTTT; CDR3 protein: CSARQGVFGDTQYF
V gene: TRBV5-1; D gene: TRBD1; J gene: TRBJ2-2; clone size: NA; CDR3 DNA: TGCGCCAGCAGCGGGACAGATACCGGGGAGCTGTTTTTT; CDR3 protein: CASSGTDTGELFF
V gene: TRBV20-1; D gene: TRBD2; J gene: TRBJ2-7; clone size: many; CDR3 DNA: TGCAGTGCTAGAGATCCAACCCAACTAGCGGGGGGGTGGTACGAGCAGTACTTC; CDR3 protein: CSARDPTQLAGGWYEQYF
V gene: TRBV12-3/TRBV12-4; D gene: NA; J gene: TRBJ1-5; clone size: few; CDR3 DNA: TGTGCCAGCACCGCCGTTGGCGGGGTTCAGCCCCAGCATTTT; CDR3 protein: CASTAVGGVQPQHF
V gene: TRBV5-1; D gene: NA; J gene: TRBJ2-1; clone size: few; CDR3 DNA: TGCGCCAGCCGATTAGGCTCCTACAATGAGCAGTTCTTC; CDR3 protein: CASRLGSYNEQFF
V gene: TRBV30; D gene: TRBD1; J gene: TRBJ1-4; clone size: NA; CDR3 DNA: TGTGCCTGGGGGACTTACAGGGGGCCTAATGAAAAACTGTTTTTT; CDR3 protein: CAWGTYRGPNEKLFF
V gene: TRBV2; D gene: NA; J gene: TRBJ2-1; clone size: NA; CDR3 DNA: TGTGCCAGCAGTGAAGAAGGTCAGGACCCCTCCTACAATGAGCAGTTCTTC; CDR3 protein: CASSEEGQDPSYNEQFF
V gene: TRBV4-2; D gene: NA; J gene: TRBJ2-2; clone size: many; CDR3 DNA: TGTGCCAGCAGCCAAGATCTACGGGGGAACACCGGGGAGCTGTTTTTT; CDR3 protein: CASSQDLRGNTGELFF
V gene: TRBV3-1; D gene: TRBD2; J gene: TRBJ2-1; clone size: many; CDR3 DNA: TGTGCCAGCAGCCAAGGGCCGGGTAGGACTAGACGCAATGAGCAGTTCTTC; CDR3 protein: CASSQGPGRTRRNEQFF
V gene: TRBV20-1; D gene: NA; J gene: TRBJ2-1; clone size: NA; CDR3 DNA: TGCAGTGCTAGGGACGCTCGCGGAGATATTTACAATGAGCAGTTCTTC; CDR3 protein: CSARDARGDIYNEQFF
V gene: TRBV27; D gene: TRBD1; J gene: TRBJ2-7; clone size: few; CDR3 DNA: TGTGCCAGCAGAAACGGACAGGGCTACGAGCAGTACTTC; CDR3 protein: CASRNGQGYEQYF
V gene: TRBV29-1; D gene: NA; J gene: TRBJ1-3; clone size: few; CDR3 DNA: TGCAGCGTGAGGGTTGGTGCCGCCTCTGGAAACACCATATATTTT; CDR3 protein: CSVRVGAASGNTIYF
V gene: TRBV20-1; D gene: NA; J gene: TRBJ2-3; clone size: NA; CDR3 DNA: TGCAGTGCTAGAGATGTGAATACGCAGTATTTT; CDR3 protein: CSARDVNTQYF
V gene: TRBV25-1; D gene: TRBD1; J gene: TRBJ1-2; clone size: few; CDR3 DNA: TGTGCCAGCCGCTTGACAGGGGGGAATGGCTACACCTTC; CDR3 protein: CASRLTGGNGYTF
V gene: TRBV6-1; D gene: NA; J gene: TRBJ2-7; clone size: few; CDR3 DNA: TGTGCCAGCAATCAGGACGTACCGATCTCCTACGAGCAGTACTTC; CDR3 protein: CASNQDVPISYEQYF
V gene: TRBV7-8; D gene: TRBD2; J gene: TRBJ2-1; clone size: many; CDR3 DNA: TGTGCCAGCAGAGAAGGCCTAGCGGGGGGGGTAATTCAGCGGAATGAGCAGTTCTTC; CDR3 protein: CASREGLAGGVIQRNEQFF
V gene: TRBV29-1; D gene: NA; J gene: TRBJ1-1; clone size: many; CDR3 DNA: TGCAGCGTTAAAACTTCGGCGAACACTGAAGCTTTCTTT; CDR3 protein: CSVKTSANTEAFF
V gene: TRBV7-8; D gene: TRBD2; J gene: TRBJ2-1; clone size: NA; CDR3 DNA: TGTGCCAGCAGCTTTTCTCTCTCGAGCGGGGGGGTCAATGAGCAGTTCTTC; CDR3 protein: CASSFSLSSGGVNEQFF